These T cell receptor beta chains were read from a single sample in a study of CD8 T cells in ankylosing spondylitis. MiXCR was run by TCRdb on the 5' RACE reads, yielding one entry per CDR3 protein. The table lists approximately 150,000 distinct CDR3 sequences, roughly 30% of them singletons, with 4.5% to 6% in the top ten. The source material was synovial fluid, either unsorted or a sorted T cell fraction (not recorded which). The source of these receptors is a male donor with ankylosing spondylitis. The CDR3 runs from the conserved cysteine through the conserved F or W. D genes are given only for firm matches. The listing skips clone size in some rows; elsewhere it reads once, few, many or a size class.

.,.,TRBJ2-7,TRBV18,TGTGCCAGCTCACCCGGGACAATGTTATCCTACGAGCAGTACTTC,CASSPGTMLSYEQYF
.,.,TRBJ2-3,TRBV3-1,TGTGCCAGCAGCCAACTAGGCACAGATACGCAGTATTTT,CASSQLGTDTQYF
.,.,TRBJ1-5,TRBV30,TGTGCCTGGAGTACCTACAGCAATCAGCCCCAGCATTTT,CAWSTYSNQPQHF
.,.,TRBJ2-1,TRBV20-1,TGCAGTGCTAGCGCGGATGAGCAGTTCTTC,CSASADEQFF
many,TRBD2,TRBJ2-1,TRBV29-1,TGCAGCGTTCGTGGACTAGCGGAATACAATGAGCAGTTCTTC,CSVRGLAEYNEQFF
.,.,TRBJ1-5,TRBV20-1,TGCAGTGCTAGAGATGAGAGGAGGGATCAGCCCCAGCATTTT,CSARDERRDQPQHF
many,.,TRBJ1-3,TRBV18,TGTGCCAGCTCACCCGGCCAGGTTACCTCTGGAAACACCATATATTTT,CASSPGQVTSGNTIYF
.,.,TRBJ2-2,TRBV2,TGTGCCAGCGGGGGGGCACAGATCACCGGGGAGCTGTTTTTT,CASGGAQITGELFF
.,.,TRBJ2-7,TRBV30,TGTGCCTGGAGTGTGCCTACAGGGCTCAAAGAGGAGCAGTACTTC,CAWSVPTGLKEEQYF
.,.,TRBJ2-7,TRBV25-1,TGTGCCAGCAGTGAATGCCGACAGGCTCTTCGGAGGGAGCAGTACTTC,CASSECRQALRREQYF
many,.,TRBJ2-5,TRBV20-1,TGCAGTGCTAGAGATGGGACCCCTCGGGAGACCCAGTACTTC,CSARDGTPRETQYF
many,.,TRBJ2-5,TRBV20-1,TGCAGTGCCTCCCCGGCAGGGAGAGAGACCCAGTACTTC,CSASPAGRETQYF
few,.,TRBJ1-1,TRBV28,TGTGCCAGCAGTTTTTGGGGGGGCGCTTTCTTT,CASSFWGGAFF
.,.,TRBJ1-2,TRBV24-1,TGTGCCACCAGTGCCCACAGGGCCCCCTATGGCTACACCTTC,CATSAHRAPYGYTF
.,.,TRBJ2-1,TRBV12-5,TGTGCTAGTGGTTTGGTAGGCAGGGTAAATGAGCAGTTCTTC,CASGLVGRVNEQFF
.,.,TRBJ2-1,TRBV29-1,TGCAGCGTTGAAGATCAGGAGGACTCCTACAATGAGCAGTTCTTC,CSVEDQEDSYNEQFF
.,.,TRBJ2-3,TRBV7-9,TGTGCCAGCAGAACCGAGATCACAGATACGCAGTATTTT,CASRTEITDTQYF
.,TRBD1,TRBJ2-1,TRBV5-1,TGCGCCAGCAGCTTACAGGGGGCGAGGGGCAATGAGCAGTTCTTC,CASSLQGARGNEQFF
.,TRBD1,TRBJ2-7,TRBV20-1,TGCAGTGCCGTGACAGGGGGCCACGAGCAGTACTTC,CSAVTGGHEQYF
many,TRBD2,TRBJ2-5,TRBV20-1,TGCAGTGCTAGGGGTGGTAGCGGGGGGCTGAAGACCCAGTACTTC,CSARGGSGGLKTQYF
.,.,TRBJ1-3,TRBV4-1,TGCGCCAGCAGCCTAAACGCCGCCGACTTATTCTCTGGAAACACCATATATTTT,CASSLNAADLFSGNTIYF
.,TRBD1,TRBJ2-1,TRBV12-3/TRBV12-4,TGTGCCAGCAGTTTCCAGGGGGCTGGCAATGAGCAGTTCTTC,CASSFQGAGNEQFF
.,.,TRBJ1-1,TRBV20-1,TGCAGTGCCAAAAGACGCCAGGGGATTAACACTGAAGCTTTCTTT,CSAKRRQGINTEAFF
.,.,TRBJ2-7,TRBV6-1,TGTGCCAGCAGAAACCGGGGTCGGTCCTACGAGCAGTACTTC,CASRNRGRSYEQYF
.,TRBD1,TRBJ1-5,TRBV19,TGTGCCAGTACCCTGGCAGGGGGCCATCAGCCCCAGCATTTT,CASTLAGGHQPQHF
.,.,TRBJ2-3,TRBV5-1,TGCGCCAGCAGCTTCGACGGCACAGATACGCAGTATTTT,CASSFDGTDTQYF
.,TRBD2,TRBJ2-2,TRBV19,TGTGCCAGTAGTAGGTACCCGGGACTAGCGGGAGATATCGGGGAGCTGTTTTTT,CASSRYPGLAGDIGELFF
few,TRBD1,TRBJ1-2,TRBV7-8,TGTGCCAGCAGCTTAACGGGACAGGGCTATGGCTACACCTTC,CASSLTGQGYGYTF